This TCR beta chain was identified during a study of OX40 agonist ivuxolimab in advanced cancers. Study-wide background: Participants, 65% to 85% male, averaged roughly 55 years of age, ranging from about 23 to 90.

Study-wide findings and caveats: CD8+ T cells averaged more expanded clones than CD4+. Both CD4+ and CD8+ T cell populations in blood had undergone clonal expansion by week 6 at 0.1 to 3.0 mg/kg.

Concerning this clone: Its antigen is not identified.

TCRdb's copy holds only in-frame clones and misses some; the assay was immunoSEQ multiplex PCR. The sample contains around 50,000 clones, roughly 94% of which appear only once. Per the germline V gene, CDR1 is GTSNPN and CDR2 is SVGIG (reference sequence). This CDR3 contains 13 residues. Trimming took 2 bases from V and 6 from J; bases not matched to a gene: 3. Sequencing used CD4+ or CD8+ T cells sorted from blood, obtained in a trial of the OX40 agonist ivuxolimab. This chain links TRBV30 with TRBJ2-1; 8 bases line up with TRBD2. This receptor was identified in an adult with an advanced solid tumor such as melanoma, head and neck, liver or kidney cancer. The CDR3 reads CAWSSGSGNEQFF. The CDR3 DNA reads TGTGCCTGGAGTAGCGGGAGTGGCAATGAGCAGTTCTTC.